The subject of this entry is one TCR beta chain. The target antigen is unknown. The ends lost 3 bases at V and 9 bases at J; junction bases unmatched: 3. This CDR3 has 14 residues. Germline values: CDR1 MDHEN, CDR2 SYDVKM. TCR beta CDR3 regions were amplified from RNA transcripts. Using the HTBI primer set, a first-round RT-PCR was run on the TCR CDR3. TCRdb reprocessed the multiplex PCR reads via MiXCR and lists one record per CDR3 protein. This sample has about 640,000 distinct CDR3 sequences; more than 12% occur once, and the top ten carry about 12%. The study left out patients who had uncontrolled infection, other autoimmune disease, pregnancy or lactation. This sample is drawn from a study of T cells in Graves' hyperthyroidism and ophthalmopathy. Study-wide points: Blood shared most expanded thyroid clonotypes above 0.001.

The sequence derives from a woman aged 50 to 60 with Graves' ophthalmopathy. V is TRBV28 and J is TRBJ1-6; TRBD1 agrees at 9 bases. Sequencing used blood. CDR3 DNA sequence: TGTGCCAGCAGTTTCTACAGGGGGCGTTCACCCCTCCACTTT. It translates to CASSFYRGRSPLHF.